This record covers a single T cell receptor beta chain. This record belongs to a study of preoperative IRX-2 immunotherapy in early breast cancer. Sequencing was performed with immunoSEQ multiplex PCR; in TCRdb, only in-frame clones are kept and a portion is missing. The sample has 35,000 to 50,000 clones; about 94% are singletons. The treatment here: preoperative locoregional IRX-2 cytokine immunotherapy. The clonotype comes from a human donor with breast cancer. Sequenced material: tumor tissue, taken after IRX-2 immunotherapy.

DNA of the CDR3: TGCGCCAGCAGCCGCTGGAGAGGGGCGCAGGACACAGATACGCAGTATTTT. It yields the protein CASSRWRGAQDTDTQYF. The V call is TRBV4-3, the J call TRBJ2-3, with D tentatively TRBD1 or TRBD2 (5 bases each). V shed 4 bases and J shed 2 bases, with 19 bases lying between them. The CDR3 spans 17 residues. The germline CDR1 and CDR2 sequences are LGHNA and YSLEER.